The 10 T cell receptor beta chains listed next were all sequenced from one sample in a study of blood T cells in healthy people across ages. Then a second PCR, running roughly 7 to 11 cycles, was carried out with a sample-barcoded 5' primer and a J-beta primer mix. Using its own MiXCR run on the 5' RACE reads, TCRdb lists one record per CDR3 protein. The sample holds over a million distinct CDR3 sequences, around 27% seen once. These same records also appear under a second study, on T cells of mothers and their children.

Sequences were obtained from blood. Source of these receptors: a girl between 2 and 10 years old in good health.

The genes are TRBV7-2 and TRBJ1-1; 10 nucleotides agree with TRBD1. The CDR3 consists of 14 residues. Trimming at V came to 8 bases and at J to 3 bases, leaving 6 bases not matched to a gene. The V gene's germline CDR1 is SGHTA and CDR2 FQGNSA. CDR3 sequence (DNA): TGTGCCAGCGGGACAGGGGAAGTTTACACTGAAGCTTTCTTT. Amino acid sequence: CASGTGEVYTEAFF.

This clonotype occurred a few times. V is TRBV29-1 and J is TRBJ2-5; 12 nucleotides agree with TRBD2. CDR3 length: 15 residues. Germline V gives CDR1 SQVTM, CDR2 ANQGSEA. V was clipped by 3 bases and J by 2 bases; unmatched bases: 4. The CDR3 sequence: CSVEGLAGLQETQYF. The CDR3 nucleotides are TGCAGCGTTGAGGGACTAGCGGGCTTACAAGAGACCCAGTACTTC.

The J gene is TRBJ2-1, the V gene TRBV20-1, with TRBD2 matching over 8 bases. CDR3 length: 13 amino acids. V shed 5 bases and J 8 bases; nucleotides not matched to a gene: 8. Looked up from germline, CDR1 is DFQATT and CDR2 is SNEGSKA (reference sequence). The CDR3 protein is CSARSLRGDEQFF. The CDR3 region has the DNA TGCAGTGCTCGTTCACTGCGGGGGGATGAGCAGTTCTTC.

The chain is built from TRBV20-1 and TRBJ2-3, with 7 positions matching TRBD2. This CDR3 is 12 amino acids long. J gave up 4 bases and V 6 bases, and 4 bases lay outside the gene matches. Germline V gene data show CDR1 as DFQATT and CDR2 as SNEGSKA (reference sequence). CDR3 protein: CSAEGRADTQYF. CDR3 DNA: TGCAGTGCAGAAGGGAGGGCAGATACGCAGTATTTT.

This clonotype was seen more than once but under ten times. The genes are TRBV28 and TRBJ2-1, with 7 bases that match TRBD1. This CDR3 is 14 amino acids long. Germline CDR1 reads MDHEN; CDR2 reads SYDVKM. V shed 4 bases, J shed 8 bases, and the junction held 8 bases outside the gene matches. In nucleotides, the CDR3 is TGTGCCAGCAGTTCCGGGGACAGTGACCATGAGCAGTTCTTC. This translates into CASSSGDSDHEQFF.

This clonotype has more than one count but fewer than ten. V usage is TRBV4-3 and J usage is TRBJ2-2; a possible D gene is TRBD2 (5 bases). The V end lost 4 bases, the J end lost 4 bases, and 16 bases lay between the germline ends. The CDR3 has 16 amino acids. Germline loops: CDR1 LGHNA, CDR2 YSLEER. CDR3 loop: CASSPVREPRTGELFF. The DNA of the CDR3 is TGCGCCAGCAGCCCCGTCCGGGAACCCCGCACCGGGGAGCTGTTTTTT.

The CDR3, as DNA: TGCAGTGCTATCCCTTCCTATAGCAATCAGCCCCAGCATTTT. Its translation is CSAIPSYSNQPQHF. The chain recombines TRBV20-1 with TRBJ1-5, with D uncertain. V shed 4 bases and J shed 0 bases, with 10 bases lying between them. Germline V gene sequence: CDR1 DFQATT, CDR2 SNEGSKA (reference sequence). This CDR3 is built from 14 residues.

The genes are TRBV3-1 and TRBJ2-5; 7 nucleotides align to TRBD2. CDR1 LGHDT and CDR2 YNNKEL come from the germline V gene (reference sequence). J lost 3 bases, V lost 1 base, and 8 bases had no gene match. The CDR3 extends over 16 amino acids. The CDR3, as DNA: TGTGCCAGCAGCCAAGGCTCAAGTCTAGCGGAAGAGACCCAGTACTTC. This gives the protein CASSQGSSLAEETQYF.

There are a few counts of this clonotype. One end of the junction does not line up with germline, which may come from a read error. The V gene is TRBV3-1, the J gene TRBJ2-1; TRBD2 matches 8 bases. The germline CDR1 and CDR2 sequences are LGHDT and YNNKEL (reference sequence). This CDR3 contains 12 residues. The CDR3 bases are TGTGCCAGCAGCCAAGGGGGCGGGAGGCTCTACTTC. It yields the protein CASSQGGGRLYF.

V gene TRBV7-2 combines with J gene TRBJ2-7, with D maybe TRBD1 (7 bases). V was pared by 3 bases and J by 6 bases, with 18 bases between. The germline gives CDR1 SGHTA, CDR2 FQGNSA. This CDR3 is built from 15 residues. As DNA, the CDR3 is TGTGCCAGCAGCTTCCAGGGGGGTAGAGAGGCCGAGCAGTACTTC. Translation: CASSFQGGREAEQYF. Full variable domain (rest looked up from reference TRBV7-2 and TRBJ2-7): GAGVSQSPSNKVTEKGKDVELRCDPISGHTALYWYRQSLGQGLEFLIYFQGNSAPDKSGLPSDRFSAERTGGSVSTLTIQRTQQEDSAVYLCASSFQGGREAEQYFGPGTRLTVT.